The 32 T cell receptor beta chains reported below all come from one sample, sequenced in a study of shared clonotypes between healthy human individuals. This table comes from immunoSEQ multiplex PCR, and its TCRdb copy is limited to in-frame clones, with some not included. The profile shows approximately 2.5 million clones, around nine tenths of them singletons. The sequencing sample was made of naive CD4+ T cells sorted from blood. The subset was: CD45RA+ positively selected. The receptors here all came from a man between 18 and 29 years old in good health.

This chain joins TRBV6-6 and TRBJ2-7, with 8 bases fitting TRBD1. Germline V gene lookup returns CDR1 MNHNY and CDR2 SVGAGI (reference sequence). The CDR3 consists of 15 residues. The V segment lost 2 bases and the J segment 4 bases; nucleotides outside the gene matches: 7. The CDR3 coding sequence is TGTGCCAGCAGTTACATGGACAGGGAACCGTACGAGCAGTACTTC. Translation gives CASSYMDREPYEQYF.

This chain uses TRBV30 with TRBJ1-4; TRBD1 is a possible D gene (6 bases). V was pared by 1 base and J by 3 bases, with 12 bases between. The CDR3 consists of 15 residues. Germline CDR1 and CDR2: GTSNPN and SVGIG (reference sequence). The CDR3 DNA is TGTGCCTGGAGTGGCAAAGGGGGGCCTAATGAAAAACTGTTTTTT. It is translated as CAWSGKGGPNEKLFF.

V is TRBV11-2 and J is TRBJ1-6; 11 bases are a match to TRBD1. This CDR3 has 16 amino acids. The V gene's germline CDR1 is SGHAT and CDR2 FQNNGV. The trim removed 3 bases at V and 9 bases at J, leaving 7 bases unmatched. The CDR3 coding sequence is TGTGCCAGCAGCTTGAAGGACAGGGGGCGAAGTTCACCCCTCCACTTT. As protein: CASSLKDRGRSSPLHF.

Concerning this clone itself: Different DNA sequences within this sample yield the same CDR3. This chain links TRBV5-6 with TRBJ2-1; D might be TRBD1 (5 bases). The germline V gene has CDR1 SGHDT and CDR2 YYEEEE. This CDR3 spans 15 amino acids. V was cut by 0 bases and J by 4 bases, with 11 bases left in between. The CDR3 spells CASSLEGQGYNEQFF. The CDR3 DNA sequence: TGTGCCAGCAGCTTGGAGGGCCAGGGATACAATGAGCAGTTCTTC.

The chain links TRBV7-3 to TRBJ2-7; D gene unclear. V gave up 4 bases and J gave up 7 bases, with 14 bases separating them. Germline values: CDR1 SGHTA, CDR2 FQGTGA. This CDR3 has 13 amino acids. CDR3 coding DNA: TGTGCCAGCAGCTCCTTCCTAATGGGGGAGCAGTACTTC. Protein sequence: CASSSFLMGEQYF.

CDR3 protein: CASSVNPGQGNEKLFF. The CDR3 nucleotides read TGTGCCAGCAGCGTAAACCCGGGACAGGGTAATGAAAAACTGTTTTTT. The V call is TRBV9, the J call TRBJ1-4; 9 bases match TRBD1. This CDR3 contains 16 residues. CDR1 and CDR2 (germline): SGDLS, YYNGEE. Trimming at V came to 1 base and at J to 4 bases, leaving 5 bases not matched to a gene.

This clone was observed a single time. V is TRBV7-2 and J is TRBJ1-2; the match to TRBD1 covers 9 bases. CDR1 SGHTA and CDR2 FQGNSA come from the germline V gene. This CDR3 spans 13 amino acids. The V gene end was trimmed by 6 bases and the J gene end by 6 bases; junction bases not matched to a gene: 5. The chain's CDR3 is CASSRRQGDGYTF. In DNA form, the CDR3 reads TGTGCCAGCAGTCGACGACAGGGGGATGGCTACACCTTC.

CDR3: CASSVIRREWATEAFF. The CDR3 nucleotides are TGTGCCAGCAGTGTGATCAGGAGAGAGTGGGCCACTGAAGCTTTCTTT. The chain is built from TRBV6-1 and TRBJ1-1; D not certain. Germline loops: CDR1 MNHNS, CDR2 SASEGT. CDR3 length: 16 residues. Trimming shortened V by 4 bases and J by 4 bases, and 19 bases separated the two germline ends.

In nucleotides, the CDR3 is TGTGCCAGCAGTGGGCAGAAAAATCAGCCCCAGCATTTT. Translation: CASSGQKNQPQHF. The chain uses TRBV25-1 and TRBJ1-5; D uncertain. The V end lost 4 bases, the J end lost 4 bases, and 8 bases lay between the germline ends. CDR3 length: 13 amino acids. Germline V gene lookup returns CDR1 MGHDK and CDR2 SYGVNS.

The CDR3 nucleotides read TGTGCCAGCAGCTTGGAGTTTGCGGGAGTCGTCTACGAGCAGTACTTC. Amino acid sequence: CASSLEFAGVVYEQYF. The V gene is TRBV5-6, the J gene TRBJ2-7; 7 positions agree with TRBD2. Germline loops: CDR1 SGHDT, CDR2 YYEEEE. Trimming cost V 0 bases and J 3 bases; bases outside gene matches: 9. CDR3 length equals 16 residues. Full variable domain (rest looked up from reference TRBV5-6 and TRBJ2-7): DAGVTQSPTHLIKTRGQQVTLRCSPKSGHDTVSWYQQALGQGPQFIFQYYEEEERQRGNFPDRFSGHQFPNYSSELNVNALLLGDSALYLCASSLEFAGVVYEQYFGPGTRLTVT.

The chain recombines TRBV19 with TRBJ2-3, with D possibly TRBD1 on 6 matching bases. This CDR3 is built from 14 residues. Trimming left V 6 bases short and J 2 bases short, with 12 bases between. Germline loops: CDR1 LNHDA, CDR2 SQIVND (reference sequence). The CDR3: CASRRDKSTDTQYF. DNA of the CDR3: TGTGCCAGTAGACGGGACAAGTCCACAGATACGCAGTATTTT.

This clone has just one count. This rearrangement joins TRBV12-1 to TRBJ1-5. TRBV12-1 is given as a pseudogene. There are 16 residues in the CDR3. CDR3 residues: CASSFVIGYRDQPQHF. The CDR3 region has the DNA TGTGCCAGCAGCTTTGTCATCGGTTATCGGGATCAGCCCCAGCATTTT.

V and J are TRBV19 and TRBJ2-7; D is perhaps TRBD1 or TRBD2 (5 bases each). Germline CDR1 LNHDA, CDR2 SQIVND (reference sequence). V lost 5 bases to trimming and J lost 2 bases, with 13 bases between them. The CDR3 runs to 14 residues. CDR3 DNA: TGTGCCAGTAGTCCCTCTTCGGGGCCCTACGAGCAGTACTTC. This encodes CASSPSSGPYEQYF. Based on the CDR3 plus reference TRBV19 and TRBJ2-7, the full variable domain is DGGITQSPKYLFRKEGQNVTLSCEQNLNHDAMYWYRQDPGQGLRLIYYSQIVNDFQKGDIAEGYSVSREKKESFPLTVTSAQKNPTAFYLCASSPSSGPYEQYFGPGTRLTVT.

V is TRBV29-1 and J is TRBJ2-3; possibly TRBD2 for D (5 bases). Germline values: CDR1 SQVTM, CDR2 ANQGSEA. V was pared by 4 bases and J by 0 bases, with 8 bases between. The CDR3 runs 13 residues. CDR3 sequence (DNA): TGCAGCGTTGTTGGCGGGAGCACAGATACGCAGTATTTT. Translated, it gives CSVVGGSTDTQYF.

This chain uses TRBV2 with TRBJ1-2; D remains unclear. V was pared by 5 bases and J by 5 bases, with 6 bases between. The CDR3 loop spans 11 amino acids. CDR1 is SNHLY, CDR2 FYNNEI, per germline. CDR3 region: CASSQYYGYTF. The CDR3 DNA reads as TGTGCCAGCAGTCAATATTATGGCTACACCTTC. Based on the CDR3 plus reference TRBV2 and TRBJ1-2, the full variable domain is EPEVTQTPSHQVTQMGQEVILRCVPISNHLYFYWYRQILGQKVEFLVSFYNNEISEKSEIFDDQFSVERPDGSNFTLKIRSTKLEDSAMYFCASSQYYGYTFGSGTRLTVV.

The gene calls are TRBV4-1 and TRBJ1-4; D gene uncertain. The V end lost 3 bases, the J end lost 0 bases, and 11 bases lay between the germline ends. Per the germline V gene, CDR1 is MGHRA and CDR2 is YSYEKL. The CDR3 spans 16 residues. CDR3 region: CASSHEGTATNEKLFF. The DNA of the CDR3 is TGCGCCAGCAGCCACGAGGGAACTGCAACTAATGAAAAACTGTTTTTT.

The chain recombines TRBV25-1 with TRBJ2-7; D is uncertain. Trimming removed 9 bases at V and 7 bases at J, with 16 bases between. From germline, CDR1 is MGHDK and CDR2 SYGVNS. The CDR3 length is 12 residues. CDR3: CASIPAPREQYF. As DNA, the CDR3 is TGTGCCAGTATACCCGCCCCGCGGGAGCAGTACTTC.

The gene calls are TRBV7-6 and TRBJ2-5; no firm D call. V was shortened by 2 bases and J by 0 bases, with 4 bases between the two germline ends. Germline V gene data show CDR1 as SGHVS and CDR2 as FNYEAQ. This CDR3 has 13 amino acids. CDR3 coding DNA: TGTGCCAGCAGCTTACCAAACCAAGAGACCCAGTACTTC. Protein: CASSLPNQETQYF.

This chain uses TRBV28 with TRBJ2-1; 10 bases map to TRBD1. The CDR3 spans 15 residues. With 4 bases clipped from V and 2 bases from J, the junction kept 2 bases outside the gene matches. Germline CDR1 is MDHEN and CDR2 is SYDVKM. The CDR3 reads CASSSTGGTYNEQFF. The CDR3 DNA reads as TGTGCCAGCAGTTCGACAGGGGGCACCTACAATGAGCAGTTCTTC.

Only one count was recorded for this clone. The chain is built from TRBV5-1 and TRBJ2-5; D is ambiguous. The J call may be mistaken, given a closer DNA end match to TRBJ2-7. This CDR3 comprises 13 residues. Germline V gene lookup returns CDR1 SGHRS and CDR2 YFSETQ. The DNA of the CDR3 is TGCGCCAGCAGCTTGGCAGAATCCTACGAGCAGTACTTC. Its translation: CASSLAESYEQYF.

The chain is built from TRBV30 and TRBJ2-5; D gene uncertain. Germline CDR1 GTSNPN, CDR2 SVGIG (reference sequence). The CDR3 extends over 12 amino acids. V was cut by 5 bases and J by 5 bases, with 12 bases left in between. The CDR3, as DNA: TGTGCCTGGGTTACTAACGATGAGACCCAGTACTTC. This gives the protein CAWVTNDETQYF.

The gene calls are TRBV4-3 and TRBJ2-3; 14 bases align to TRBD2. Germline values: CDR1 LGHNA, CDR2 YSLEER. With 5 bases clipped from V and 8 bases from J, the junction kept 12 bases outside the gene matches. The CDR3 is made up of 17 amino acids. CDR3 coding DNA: TGCGCCAGCAGCATATCCCGACTAGCGGGAGGGCCGGGTACGCAGTATTTT. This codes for CASSISRLAGGPGTQYF.

The CDR3 coding sequence is TGTGCCTGGAGCCCACCCCGGGGAGGGGGCAGTCAGCCCCAGCATTTT. This sequence encodes CAWSPPRGGGSQPQHF. The V gene is TRBV30, the J gene TRBJ1-5; 7 bases agree with TRBD1. This CDR3 comprises 16 residues. V lost 3 bases and J lost 6; bases outside the gene matches: 14. Germline CDR1 GTSNPN, CDR2 SVGIG (reference sequence).

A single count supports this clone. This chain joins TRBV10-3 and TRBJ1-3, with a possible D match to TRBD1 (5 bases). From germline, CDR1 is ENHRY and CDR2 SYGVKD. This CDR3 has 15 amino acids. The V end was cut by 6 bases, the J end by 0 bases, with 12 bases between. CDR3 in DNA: TGTGCCATCAGCAAGACAGTGTTCTCTGGAAACACCATATATTTT. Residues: CAISKTVFSGNTIYF.

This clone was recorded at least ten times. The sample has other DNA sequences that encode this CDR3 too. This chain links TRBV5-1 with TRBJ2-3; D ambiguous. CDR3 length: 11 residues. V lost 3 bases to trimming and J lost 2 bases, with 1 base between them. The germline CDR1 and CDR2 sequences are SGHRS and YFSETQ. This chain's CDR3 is CASSSTDTQYF. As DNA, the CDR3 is TGCGCCAGCAGCTCCACAGATACGCAGTATTTT. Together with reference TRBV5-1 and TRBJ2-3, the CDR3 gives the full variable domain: KAGVTQTPRYLIKTRGQQVTLSCSPISGHRSVSWYQQTPGQGLQFLFEYFSETQRNKGNFPGRFSGRQFSNSRSEMNVSTLELGDSALYLCASSSTDTQYFGPGTRLTVL.

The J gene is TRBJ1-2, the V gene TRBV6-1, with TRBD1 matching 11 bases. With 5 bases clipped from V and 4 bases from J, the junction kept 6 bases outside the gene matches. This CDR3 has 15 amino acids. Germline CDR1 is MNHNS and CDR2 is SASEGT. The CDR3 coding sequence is TGTGCCAGCAGTTCCCCCGGACAGGGGGCCTATGGCTACACCTTC. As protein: CASSSPGQGAYGYTF.

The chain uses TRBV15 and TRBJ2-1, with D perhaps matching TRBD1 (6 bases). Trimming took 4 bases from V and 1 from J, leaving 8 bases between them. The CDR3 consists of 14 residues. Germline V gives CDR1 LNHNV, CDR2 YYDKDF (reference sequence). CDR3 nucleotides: TGTGCCACCAGCAACGGACAGTCCTACAATGAGCAGTTCTTC. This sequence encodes CATSNGQSYNEQFF.

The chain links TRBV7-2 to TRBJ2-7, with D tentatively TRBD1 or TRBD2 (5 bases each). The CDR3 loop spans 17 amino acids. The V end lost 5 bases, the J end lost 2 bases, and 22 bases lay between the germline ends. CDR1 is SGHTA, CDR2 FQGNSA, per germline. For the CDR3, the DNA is TGTGCCAGCAGCCTCCGGACAAGGCTAGCCAGTCCCTACGAGCAGTACTTC. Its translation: CASSLRTRLASPYEQYF.

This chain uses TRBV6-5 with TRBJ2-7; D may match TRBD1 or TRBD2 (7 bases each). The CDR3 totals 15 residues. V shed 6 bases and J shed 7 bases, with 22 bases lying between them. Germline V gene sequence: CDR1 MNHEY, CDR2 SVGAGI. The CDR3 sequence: CASSQTRTGLGEQYF. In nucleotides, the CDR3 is TGTGCCAGCAGCCAAACACGGACAGGACTAGGGGAGCAGTACTTC.

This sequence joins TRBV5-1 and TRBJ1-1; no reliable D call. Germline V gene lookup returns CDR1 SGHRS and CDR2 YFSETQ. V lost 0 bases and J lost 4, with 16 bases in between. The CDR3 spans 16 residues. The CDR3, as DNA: TGCGCCAGCAGCTTGGTCATCTCCAGTCTACCCACTGAAGCTTTCTTT. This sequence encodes CASSLVISSLPTEAFF.

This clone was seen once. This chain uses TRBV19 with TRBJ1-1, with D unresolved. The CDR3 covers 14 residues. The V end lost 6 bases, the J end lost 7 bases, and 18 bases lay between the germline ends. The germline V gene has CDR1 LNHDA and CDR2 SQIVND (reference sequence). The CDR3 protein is CASRSTGAELEAFF. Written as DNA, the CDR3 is TGTGCCAGTAGGAGCACGGGTGCCGAGCTTGAAGCTTTCTTT.

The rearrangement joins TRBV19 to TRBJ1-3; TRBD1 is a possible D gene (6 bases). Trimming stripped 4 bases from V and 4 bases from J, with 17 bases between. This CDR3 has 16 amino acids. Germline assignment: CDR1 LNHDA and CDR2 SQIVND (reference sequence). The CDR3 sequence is CASSTPGDLGGNTIYF. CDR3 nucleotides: TGTGCCAGTAGTACGCCAGGGGATCTCGGAGGAAACACCATATATTTT.